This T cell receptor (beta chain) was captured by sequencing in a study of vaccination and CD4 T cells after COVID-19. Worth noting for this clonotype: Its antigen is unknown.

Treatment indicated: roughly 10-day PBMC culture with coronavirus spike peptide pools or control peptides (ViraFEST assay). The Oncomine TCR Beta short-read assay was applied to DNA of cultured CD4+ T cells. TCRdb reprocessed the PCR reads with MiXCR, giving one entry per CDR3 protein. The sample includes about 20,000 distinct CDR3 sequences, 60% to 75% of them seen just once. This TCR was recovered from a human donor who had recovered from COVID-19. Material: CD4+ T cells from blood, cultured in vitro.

The chain's CDR3 is CASSPQGLWETQYF. For the CDR3, the DNA is TGTGCCAGCAGTCCTCAGGGATTGTGGGAGACCCAGTACTTC. The gene calls are TRBV6-1 and TRBJ2-5; TRBD1 is a possible D gene (5 bases). The CDR3 covers 14 residues. The V gene lost 5 bases and the J gene lost 5 bases, with 15 bases spanning the gap. Germline CDR1 and CDR2: MNHNS and SASEGT.